These 11 T cell receptor beta chains were sequenced from one sample in a study of patients and donors after allogeneic stem cell transplantation. TCRdb itself ran the RT-PCR reads through MiXCR, one entry per CDR3 protein. The profile covers 800,000 to 1,000,000 distinct CDR3 sequences, with about a sixth appearing a single time and roughly 6% taken by the ten largest. The sequenced sample consisted of blood, either unsorted or a sorted T cell fraction (not recorded which). The receptor source for this set is a human donor who was either an allogeneic HSCT recipient or a stem cell or donor lymphocyte infusion donor (not recorded which). It is not recorded whose cells these are; they may come from a transplant donor.

The rearrangement joins TRBV27 to TRBJ1-4, with 7 bases fitting TRBD1. V lost 5 bases and J lost 3; bases outside the gene matches: 6. The germline gives CDR1 MNHEY, CDR2 SMNVEV (reference sequence). The CDR3 runs to 15 residues. The CDR3 bases are TGTGCCAGCAGTCTGGTTGGGACAGCTAATGAAAAACTGTTTTTT. Residues: CASSLVGTANEKLFF. Filled out from reference TRBV27 and TRBJ1-4, the complete variable domain reads EAQVTQNPRYLITVTGKKLTVTCSQNMNHEYMSWYRQDPGLGLRQIYYSMNVEVTDKGDVPEGYKVSRKEKRNFPLILESPSPNQTSLYFCASSLVGTANEKLFFGSGTQLSVL.

This clonotype was observed once. This chain uses TRBV20-1 with TRBJ1-5, with 9 bases identical to TRBD1. With V trimmed by 6 bases and J by 6 bases, 12 bases remained unmatched. In germline, CDR1 is DFQATT, CDR2 SNEGSKA (reference sequence). CDR3 length equals 15 residues. CDR3: CSAPGTGFRGQPQHF. CDR3 bases: TGCAGTGCCCCCGGGACAGGGTTTAGGGGTCAGCCCCAGCATTTT.

This clonotype was seen only a few times. The chain couples TRBV5-1 to TRBJ2-3; D is perhaps TRBD2 (6 bases). Germline CDR1 is SGHRS and CDR2 is YFSETQ. V was clipped by 1 base and J by 2 bases, with 11 bases between them. The CDR3 covers 15 residues. The CDR3 spells CASSLIAGPTDTQYF. Here the CDR3 DNA reads TGCGCCAGCAGCTTGATTGCGGGACCCACAGATACGCAGTATTTT.

In DNA, the CDR3 is TGCAGTGCTAGAGAACAGGGGGAAGATGGCTACACCTTC. Protein sequence: CSAREQGEDGYTF. V gene TRBV20-1 combines with J gene TRBJ1-2; 8 nucleotides line up with TRBD1. Germline V gene data show CDR1 as DFQATT and CDR2 as SNEGSKA (reference sequence). The CDR3 runs to 13 residues. Trimming at V came to 0 bases and at J to 6 bases, leaving 3 bases not matched to a gene.

V usage is TRBV29-1 and J usage is TRBJ2-1, with 8 bases matching TRBD1. The CDR3 has 14 amino acids. Germline CDR1 SQVTM, CDR2 ANQGSEA. The V gene end was trimmed by 4 bases and the J gene end by 7 bases; junction bases not matched to a gene: 9. Here the CDR3 DNA reads TGCAGCGTTGGGGGCGGGCAGGGGGCGAATGAGCAGTTCTTC. Amino acids: CSVGGGQGANEQFF.

V is TRBV6-1 and J is TRBJ1-6, with 7 bases that match TRBD1. Germline CDR1 and CDR2: MNHNS and SASEGT. V lost 5 bases to trimming and J lost 9 bases; unmatched junction nucleotides: 10. The CDR3 consists of 15 residues. The CDR3 is CASSPLTGSFSPLHF. In nucleotides, the CDR3 is TGTGCCAGCAGTCCCCTGACAGGGTCTTTTTCACCCCTCCACTTT.

The rearrangement links TRBV7-8 to TRBJ2-7; D may be TRBD1 or TRBD2 (5 bases each). V gave up 4 bases and J gave up 3 bases, with 19 bases separating them. The germline V gene encodes CDR1 SGHVS and CDR2 FQNEAQ. CDR3 length: 16 amino acids. The CDR3 here is CASSSHRDLLVYEQYF. The CDR3 DNA is TGTGCCAGCAGCTCGCACCGGGACCTCCTGGTCTACGAGCAGTACTTC.

The chain uses TRBV27 and TRBJ1-1; no clear D. The CDR3 consists of 11 residues. The germline V gene has CDR1 MNHEY and CDR2 SMNVEV (reference sequence). Trimming shortened V by 5 bases and J by 7 bases, and 8 bases separated the two germline ends. The CDR3 here is CASSLGDEAFF. CDR3 DNA sequence: TGTGCCAGCAGTCTTGGTGATGAAGCTTTCTTT.

This clonotype was observed a few times. V and J are TRBV12-3 or TRBV12-4 and TRBJ2-5; TRBD1 might be the D (6 bases). This CDR3 has 17 residues. V lost 3 bases and J lost 5, with 22 bases in between. The CDR3 here is CASSFSPGHPVSETQYF. The CDR3 region has the DNA TGTGCCAGCAGTTTTTCCCCGGGACACCCTGTATCGGAGACCCAGTACTTC.

The genes are TRBV24-1 and TRBJ2-1, with TRBD2 identical over 11 bases. Germline V gives CDR1 KGHDR, CDR2 SFDVKD. Trimming took 4 bases from V and 4 from J; bases not matched to a gene: 5. The CDR3 consists of 16 residues. The CDR3 protein is CATSDPTSGGYNEQFF. The CDR3 DNA reads as TGTGCCACCAGTGACCCTACTAGCGGGGGTTACAATGAGCAGTTCTTC.

This clonotype was detected only a few times. The chain links TRBV4-3 to TRBJ1-6, with a tentative D call TRBD1 (6 bases). The V gene's germline CDR1 is LGHNA and CDR2 YSLEER. Trimming shortened V by 2 bases and J by 14 bases, and 10 bases separated the two germline ends. The CDR3 contains 12 residues. CDR3 residues: CASSQKGGTLHF. The CDR3 bases are TGCGCCAGCAGCCAAAAAGGGGGAACCCTCCACTTT.